This passage covers 29 T cell receptor beta chains from one sample sequenced in a study of shared clonotypes between healthy human individuals. Here immunoSEQ multiplex PCR was the method, and the copy in TCRdb shows in-frame clones only, minus some. This repertoire shows about 2.3 million clones, about 92% found once; its top ten account for about 0.37%. The sample was naive CD4+ T cells from PBMCs. Subset in this sample: CD45RA+ positively selected. These receptors all come from a young man in good health. Some clones in this sample may be carry-over from other donors' samples.

V and J are TRBV7-2 and TRBJ2-7; D may be TRBD2 (5 bases). Trimming pared 7 bases from V and 0 bases from J, leaving 10 bases between. The CDR3 is 13 residues long. Germline V gene lookup returns CDR1 SGHTA and CDR2 FQGNSA. CDR3 coding DNA: TGTGCCAGCACCCGGAGGAGCTCCTACGAGCAGTACTTC. Amino acid sequence: CASTRRSSYEQYF.

Worth noting for this clone: Other DNA sequences in the same sample also yield this CDR3. The chain has TRBV27 and TRBJ2-4; 10 nucleotides agree with TRBD2. In germline, CDR1 is MNHEY, CDR2 SMNVEV (reference sequence). The ends lost 3 bases at V and 4 bases at J; junction bases unmatched: 3. There are 15 residues in the CDR3. CDR3 in amino acids: CASSFLAGAKNIQYF. Here the CDR3 DNA reads TGTGCCAGCAGTTTTCTAGCGGGAGCTAAAAACATTCAGTACTTC.

V and J are TRBV5-5 and TRBJ1-2; D gene uncertain. V lost 0 bases and J 5 bases, leaving 14 bases between the germline ends. Germline V gene lookup returns CDR1 SGHKS and CDR2 YYEKEE (reference sequence). The CDR3 spans 15 residues. DNA of the CDR3: TGTGCCAGCAGCTTGGACCCCCCTCAAGGGTATGGCTACACCTTC. Its protein product is CASSLDPPQGYGYTF.

Details on this clone: This sample includes further DNA sequences coding for the same CDR3. The chain employs TRBV5-4 and TRBJ2-1; weak D call: TRBD2 (5 bases). Germline CDR1 reads SGHNT; CDR2 reads YYREEE (reference sequence). This CDR3 spans 13 amino acids. Trimming left V 4 bases short and J 3 bases short, with 8 bases between. The CDR3 is CASSLTSYNEQFF. CDR3 DNA sequence: TGTGCCAGCAGCCTAACTAGCTACAATGAGCAGTTCTTC.

Remarks on this clone: At the DNA level, this CDR3 is encoded by other sequences in the same sample as well. The chain carries TRBV5-1 and TRBJ1-2; D remains ambiguous. The CDR3 runs to 13 residues. Trimming left V 1 base short and J 2 bases short, with 6 bases between. Germline lookup yields CDR1 SGHRS and CDR2 YFSETQ. CDR3 sequence: CASSLTENYGYTF. In nucleotides, the CDR3 is TGCGCCAGCAGCTTGACGGAGAACTATGGCTACACCTTC.

J is TRBJ1-3 and V is TRBV7-6; no reliable D call. CDR1 SGHVS and CDR2 FNYEAQ come from the germline V gene. CDR3 length: 17 amino acids. Trimming removed 2 bases at V and 0 bases at J, with 14 bases between. The CDR3 nucleotides read TGTGCCAGCAGCTTAACCCCCGGCGGCTACTCTGGAAACACCATATATTTT. Amino acids: CASSLTPGGYSGNTIYF.

V usage is TRBV7-2 and J usage is TRBJ2-5; 7 nucleotides align to TRBD1. The CDR3 runs to 15 residues. Germline V CDR1 and CDR2: SGHTA, FQGNSA. With V trimmed by 4 bases and J by 5 bases, 10 bases remained unmatched. The CDR3 sequence: CASSSGTATGETQYF. The CDR3 nucleotides read TGTGCCAGCAGCTCCGGGACAGCGACGGGGGAGACCCAGTACTTC.

Concerning this clone: The sample contains more than one DNA sequence encoding this CDR3. The chain couples TRBV19 to TRBJ1-5, with TRBD1 identical over 8 bases. The CDR3 sequence is 14 residues long. The V and J ends lost 4 bases and 7 bases, in that order; junction bases with no gene match: 6. The V gene's germline CDR1 is LNHDA and CDR2 SQIVND (reference sequence). CDR3 bases: TGTGCCAGTAGTACCGACAGGGGTGGACAGCCCCAGCATTTT. Its translation: CASSTDRGGQPQHF.

Points on this clone: Other DNA sequences in this specimen translate into the identical CDR3. V is TRBV28 and J is TRBJ1-1; 10 nucleotides line up with TRBD1. This CDR3 has 11 residues. Germline V gene sequence: CDR1 MDHEN, CDR2 SYDVKM. V dropped 7 bases and J dropped 10; count of bases not matched to a gene: 3. Written as DNA, the CDR3 is TGTGCCAGCACCGACAGGGGGCGAGCTTTCTTT. Protein sequence: CASTDRGRAFF.

The chain employs TRBV5-1 and TRBJ2-1, with 11 positions matching TRBD1. There are 14 residues in the CDR3. J lost 6 bases, V lost 4 bases, and 3 bases had no gene match. The germline V gene encodes CDR1 SGHRS and CDR2 YFSETQ. Written as DNA, the CDR3 is TGCGCCAGCAGCGAGGGGACAGGGGGCAATGAGCAGTTCTTC. Its protein product is CASSEGTGGNEQFF.

The rearrangement joins TRBV5-1 to TRBJ1-2; the match to TRBD1 covers 7 bases. After removal of 0 bases from V and 0 bases from J, the junction contained 8 bases not matched to a gene. From germline, CDR1 is SGHRS and CDR2 YFSETQ. The length of the CDR3 is 17 residues. The CDR3 protein is CASSLGPGQRANYGYTF. CDR3 nucleotides: TGCGCCAGCAGCTTGGGCCCGGGACAGCGCGCTAACTATGGCTACACCTTC.

This clone was recorded once. The chain couples TRBV30 to TRBJ2-5; 8 nucleotides align to TRBD1. The V gene end was trimmed by 7 bases and the J gene end by 4 bases; junction bases not matched to a gene: 14. This CDR3 region has 15 residues. From germline, CDR1 is GTSNPN and CDR2 SVGIG (reference sequence). Here the CDR3 reads CAFSKGQGKGETQYF. The CDR3 DNA is TGTGCCTTCTCCAAAGGACAGGGAAAAGGAGAGACCCAGTACTTC.

The chain couples TRBV10-1 to TRBJ1-3, with D uncertain. Germline CDR1 and CDR2: WNHNN and SYGVQD (reference sequence). This CDR3 has 13 amino acids. Trimming removed 0 bases from V and 5 bases from J, with 5 bases in between. The CDR3 DNA reads TGCGCCAGCAGTGAGTCTGGAAGAAACACCATATATTTT. Protein product: CASSESGRNTIYF.

The chain employs TRBV11-2 and TRBJ2-2; 7 positions agree with TRBD2. The J segment lost 3 bases and the V segment lost 3 bases, leaving 7 bases of the junction unmatched. The germline gives CDR1 SGHAT, CDR2 FQNNGV. The CDR3 totals 16 residues. DNA of the CDR3: TGTGCCAGCAGCTTTGGCGGGAGCGCCGACACCGGGGAGCTGTTTTTT. As protein: CASSFGGSADTGELFF.

This chain joins TRBV7-2 and TRBJ1-4, with TRBD1 as a possible D gene (6 bases). The V gene's germline CDR1 is SGHTA and CDR2 FQGNSA. Between the trimmed V and J ends, which lost 3 bases and 7 bases, there was a span of 15 bases. This CDR3 is built from 15 residues. The DNA for the CDR3 is TGTGCCAGCAGCTTCTACAGGGTGACGGCTGAAAAACTGTTTTTT. This translates into CASSFYRVTAEKLFF.

The J gene is TRBJ2-5, the V gene TRBV6-6, with D uncertain. The CDR3 sequence is 16 residues long. Trimming cost V 9 bases and J 1 base, with 21 bases left between them. From germline, CDR1 is MNHNY and CDR2 SVGAGI (reference sequence). The CDR3: CASHPRTLTTQETQYF. CDR3 coding DNA: TGTGCCAGTCACCCAAGGACCCTCACCACCCAAGAGACCCAGTACTTC.

As concerns this clone: The sample has other DNA sequences that encode this CDR3 too. V and J are TRBV28 and TRBJ2-1, with 7 bases matching TRBD1. This CDR3 region has 15 residues. From germline, CDR1 is MDHEN and CDR2 SYDVKM. V shed 6 bases, J shed 4 bases, and the junction held 9 bases outside the gene matches. In nucleotides, the CDR3 is TGTGCCAGCAGCCCACCCGGGACAGCATACAATGAGCAGTTCTTC. As protein: CASSPPGTAYNEQFF.

The V and J genes are TRBV4-3 and TRBJ2-7; D gene ambiguous. CDR3 size: 15 residues. CDR1 LGHNA and CDR2 YSLEER come from the germline V gene. With 0 bases removed from V and 1 base from J, the gap between germline ends came to 10 bases. In DNA form, the CDR3 reads TGCGCCAGCAGCCAAGATTGGGCCCAATCCTACGAGCAGTACTTC. It codes for CASSQDWAQSYEQYF.

The chain carries TRBV4-1 and TRBJ2-3; 13 bases are shared with TRBD2. CDR3 size: 19 residues. Germline CDR1 is MGHRA and CDR2 is YSYEKL. J gave up 4 bases and V 4 bases, and 14 bases lay outside the gene matches. CDR3 coding DNA: TGCGCCAGCAGCCTAGAAGGACTAGCGGGAGTGGGTAGCGCAGATACGCAGTATTTT. As protein: CASSLEGLAGVGSADTQYF.

The J gene is TRBJ1-2, the V gene TRBV2; no clear D gene. V dropped 2 bases and J dropped 8 bases, with 12 bases sitting between them. Germline CDR1 SNHLY, CDR2 FYNNEI. This CDR3 contains 13 residues. Here the CDR3 reads CASSERELAGYTF. The CDR3 DNA reads TGTGCCAGCAGTGAAAGGGAGTTGGCCGGCTACACCTTC. Supplemented by reference TRBV2 and TRBJ1-2, the full variable domain reads EPEVTQTPSHQVTQMGQEVILRCVPISNHLYFYWYRQILGQKVEFLVSFYNNEISEKSEIFDDQFSVERPDGSNFTLKIRSTKLEDSAMYFCASSERELAGYTFGSGTRLTVV.

The rearrangement uses TRBV10-2 and TRBJ1-3; D is uncertain. The CDR3 extends over 14 amino acids. Trimming shortened V by 8 bases and J by 0 bases, and 11 bases separated the two germline ends. Germline CDR1 and CDR2: WSHSY and SAAADI. DNA for the CDR3: TGCGCCAGCTCGACTGCTGACTCTGGAAACACCATATATTTT. Translating it yields CASSTADSGNTIYF.

This clone came up once. J is TRBJ2-7 and V is TRBV10-3, with TRBD1 matching 7 bases. Per the germline V gene, CDR1 is ENHRY and CDR2 is SYGVKD. V shed 10 bases and J 4 bases; nucleotides not matched to a gene: 4. The CDR3 consists of 11 residues. CDR3 loop: CARDSKYEQYF. The DNA of the CDR3 is TGTGCCAGGGACAGCAAGTACGAGCAGTACTTC.

The chain is built from TRBV29-1 and TRBJ1-1, with no clear D. The CDR3 sequence is 12 residues long. The V end was cut by 6 bases, the J end by 4 bases, with 12 bases between. Germline V gene sequence: CDR1 SQVTM, CDR2 ANQGSEA. CDR3 sequence (DNA): TGCAGCGTGTCCATGGGTGGCACTGAAGCTTTCTTT. Translating gives CSVSMGGTEAFF.

V gene TRBV28 combines with J gene TRBJ2-4; 11 bases line up with TRBD1. V was pared by 5 bases and J by 6 bases, with 9 bases of the junction left unmatched. Germline-derived CDR1 and CDR2 are MDHEN and SYDVKM. The CDR3 consists of 16 residues. The CDR3 DNA reads as TGTGCCAGCAGTGCCGGGACAGGGGGTGGTTTAAACATTCAGTACTTC. Amino acid sequence: CASSAGTGGGLNIQYF. Using reference TRBV28 and TRBJ2-4 for the parts outside the CDR3, the full variable domain is DVKVTQSSRYLVKRTGEKVFLECVQDMDHENMFWYRQDPGLGLRLIYFSYDVKMKEKGDIPEGYSVSREKKERFSLILESASTNQTSMYLCASSAGTGGGLNIQYFGAGTRLSVL.

The CDR3 protein is CASSPDSAYEQYF. The CDR3 nucleotides read TGTGCCAGCAGCCCCGACAGTGCCTACGAGCAGTACTTC. The genes are TRBV11-3 and TRBJ2-7; D is possibly TRBD1 (5 bases). CDR3 length equals 13 residues. The V end lost 5 bases, the J end lost 2 bases, and 10 bases lay between the germline ends. The germline gives CDR1 SGHNT, CDR2 YENEEA. The variable domain in full, with the rest retrieved from reference TRBV11-3 and TRBJ2-7, is EAGVVQSPRYKIIEKKQPVAFWCNPISGHNTLYWYLQNLGQGPELLIRYENEEAVDDSQLPKDRFSAERLKGVDSTLKIQPAELGDSAVYLCASSPDSAYEQYFGPGTRLTVT.

The V gene is TRBV4-2, the J gene TRBJ2-7; 7 positions agree with TRBD2. CDR1 is LGHNA and CDR2 is YNFKEQ in the germline V gene. This CDR3 has 15 residues. V was pared by 3 bases and J by 3 bases, with 8 bases of the junction left unmatched. Here the CDR3 DNA reads TGTGCCAGCAGCCAGGGAGGGACGGAAGGCTACGAGCAGTACTTC. This gives the protein CASSQGGTEGYEQYF.

The rearrangement uses TRBV5-5 and TRBJ1-3; TRBD1 matches 9 bases. The CDR3 covers 16 residues. Germline loops: CDR1 SGHKS, CDR2 YYEKEE (reference sequence). The ends lost 0 bases at V and 3 bases at J; junction bases unmatched: 4. CDR3 protein: CASSLVGQGGGNTIYF. CDR3 bases: TGTGCCAGCAGCTTGGTGGGACAGGGAGGTGGAAACACCATATATTTT.

V gene TRBV5-4 combines with J gene TRBJ2-5; D is uncertain. This CDR3 comprises 12 residues. V was shortened by 3 bases and J by 1 base, with 4 bases between the two germline ends. The germline V gene has CDR1 SGHNT and CDR2 YYREEE (reference sequence). The CDR3 protein is CASSSSQETQYF. DNA for the CDR3: TGTGCCAGCAGCTCGAGCCAAGAGACCCAGTACTTC.

Concerning this clone itself: Other nucleotide sequences in the sample specify the same CDR3. The chain's CDR3 is CASSPGQQETQYF. For the CDR3, the DNA is TGTGCCAGCAGCCCGGGACAACAAGAGACCCAGTACTTC. J is TRBJ2-5 and V is TRBV7-3; the D gene is possibly TRBD1 (6 bases). Looked up from germline, CDR1 is SGHTA and CDR2 is FQGTGA. This CDR3 region has 13 residues. V lost 5 bases, J lost 2 bases, and 9 bases lay in between. Looking up the rest from reference TRBV7-3 and TRBJ2-5 gives the full variable domain: GAGVSQTPSNKVTEKGKYVELRCDPISGHTALYWYRQSLGQGPEFLIYFQGTGAADDSGLPNDRFFAVRPEGSVSTLKIQRTERGDSAVYLCASSPGQQETQYFGPGTRLLVL.